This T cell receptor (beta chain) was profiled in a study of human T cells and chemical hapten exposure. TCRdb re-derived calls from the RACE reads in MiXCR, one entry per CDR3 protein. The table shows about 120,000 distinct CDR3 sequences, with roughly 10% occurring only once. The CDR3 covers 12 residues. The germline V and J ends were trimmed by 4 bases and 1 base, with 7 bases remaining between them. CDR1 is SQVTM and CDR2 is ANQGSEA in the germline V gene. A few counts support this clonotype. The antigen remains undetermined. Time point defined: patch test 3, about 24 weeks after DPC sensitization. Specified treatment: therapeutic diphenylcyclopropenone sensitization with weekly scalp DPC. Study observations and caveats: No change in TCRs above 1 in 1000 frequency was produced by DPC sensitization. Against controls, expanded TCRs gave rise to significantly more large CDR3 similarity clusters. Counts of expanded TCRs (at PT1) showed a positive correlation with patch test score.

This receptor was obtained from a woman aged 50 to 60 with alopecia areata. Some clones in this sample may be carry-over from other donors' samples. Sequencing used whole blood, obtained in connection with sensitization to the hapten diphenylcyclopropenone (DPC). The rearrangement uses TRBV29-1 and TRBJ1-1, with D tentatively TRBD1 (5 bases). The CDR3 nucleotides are TGCAGCGTTGTGGGGGAGAACACTGAAGCTTTCTTT. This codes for CSVVGENTEAFF.